These 8 T cell receptor beta chains share one sample of origin, sequenced in a study of a mutant IDH1 vaccine in newly diagnosed glioma. These receptors' targets are unknown. Repertoires were generated with immunoSEQ multiplex PCR, while TCRdb's copy carries only in-frame clones and drops some. Here the sample spans 55,000 or so clones, 80% being singletons. Time point indicated: week 23, last vaccination. Doses of 300 ug of mutant IDH1 20-mer peptide were given with topical imiquimod. Sequenced here: PBMCs, sampled from a glioma patient whose treatment included an IDH1 peptide vaccine. These TCRs come from a man aged 40-49 years with glioma.

The J gene is TRBJ2-1, the V gene TRBV7-8; 9 bases are shared with TRBD2. V lost 2 bases and J lost 7; bases outside the gene matches: 9. The germline gives CDR1 SGHVS, CDR2 FQNEAQ. The CDR3 has 16 amino acids. This CDR3 reads CASSLSMASGVNEQFF. In nucleotides, the CDR3 is TGTGCCAGCAGCTTATCAATGGCTAGCGGGGTTAATGAGCAGTTCTTC.

The V and J genes are TRBV9 and TRBJ2-7; no clear D. Germline V lookup: CDR1 SGDLS, CDR2 YYNGEE. This CDR3 has 14 residues. V was trimmed by 0 bases and J by 2 bases, leaving 9 bases between them. The CDR3 loop reads CASSVGSKTYEQYF. DNA of the CDR3: TGTGCCAGCAGCGTAGGCAGTAAAACCTACGAGCAGTACTTC. Complete variable domain (other parts from reference TRBV9 and TRBJ2-7): DSGVTQTPKHLITATGQRVTLRCSPRSGDLSVYWYQQSLDQGLQFLIQYYNGEERAKGNILERFSAQQFPDLHSELNLSSLELGDSALYFCASSVGSKTYEQYFGPGTRLTVT.

The gene calls are TRBV19 and TRBJ2-3, with a tentative D call TRBD2 (6 bases). CDR3 length: 14 residues. CDR1 is LNHDA, CDR2 SQIVND, per germline (reference sequence). Trimming stripped 6 bases from V and 7 bases from J, with 17 bases between. This CDR3 is CASSWRGAGYTQYF. The CDR3 DNA sequence: TGTGCCAGTAGCTGGAGGGGCGCGGGGTATACGCAGTATTTT.

The genes are TRBV7-6 and TRBJ1-4; 7 bases line up with TRBD1. Per germline, CDR1 SGHVS and CDR2 FNYEAQ. J gave up 5 bases and V 4 bases, and 1 base lay outside the gene matches. The CDR3 contains 13 residues. DNA for the CDR3: TGTGCCAGCAGCTGGGGACAGAATGAAAAACTGTTTTTT. Encoded protein: CASSWGQNEKLFF.

The genes are TRBV15 and TRBJ1-4, with a tentative D call TRBD1 (6 bases). Germline V lookup: CDR1 LNHNV, CDR2 YYDKDF (reference sequence). The ends were cut back, 5 bases at V and 4 bases at J, with 14 bases in the middle. The CDR3 is 15 amino acids. CDR3 sequence reads: CATSGGGYFNEKLFF. In nucleotides, the CDR3 is TGTGCCACCAGCGGAGGGGGGTACTTTAATGAAAAACTGTTTTTT.

This clone was detected a few times. The gene calls are TRBV2 and TRBJ1-6; tentative D call: TRBD1 (6 bases). Germline CDR1 is SNHLY and CDR2 is FYNNEI. V gave up 6 bases and J gave up 4 bases, with 16 bases separating them. The CDR3 runs 16 residues. The CDR3 DNA sequence: TGTGCCAGCAGACCGTCAGGGGACCCTTATAATTCACCCCTCCACTTT. Translating it yields CASRPSGDPYNSPLHF.

V gene TRBV6-6 combines with J gene TRBJ2-2; the D gene could be TRBD1 or TRBD2 (6 bases each). Trimming stripped 5 bases from V and 1 base from J, with 11 bases between. The CDR3 has 15 amino acids. Germline-derived CDR1 and CDR2 are MNHNY and SVGAGI (reference sequence). Here the CDR3 reads CASSPRGRNTGELFF. CDR3 DNA: TGTGCCAGCAGTCCCCGGGGGCGGAACACCGGGGAGCTGTTTTTT.

The table lists this clone with a few counts. In the same sample, other DNA sequences code for this CDR3. The DNA for the CDR3 is TGTGCCAGCAGCTTTGGAGGGACTGAAGCTTTCTTT. Translated: CASSFGGTEAFF. This rearrangement joins TRBV11-2 to TRBJ1-1; D is unresolved. V was pared by 3 bases and J by 5 bases, with 7 bases between. CDR1 and CDR2 from the germline V gene are SGHAT and FQNNGV. The CDR3 is 12 residues long.